These 10 T cell receptor beta chains were all obtained from the same sample, sequenced in a study of cytomegalovirus exposure and HLA in healthy donors. PCR employed 60 Vbeta and 13 Jbeta primers. Data came from immunoSEQ multiplex PCR; TCRdb stores just in-frame clones and leaves some out. The top ten clones hold more than 1.5% of a sample with under 150,000 clones, 81% of them seen once. Sequencing used PBMCs. The receptors here all came from a man between 18 and 29 years old in good health and CMV-seronegative.

This clone was observed a handful of times. The rearrangement links TRBV5-6 to TRBJ1-2; the match to TRBD1 covers 7 bases. The germline V gene has CDR1 SGHDT and CDR2 YYEEEE. V lost 5 bases and J lost 4; bases outside the gene matches: 5. The CDR3 runs to 13 residues. CDR3 bases: TGTGCCAGCAGTTCCGGGACAGCCTATGGCTACACCTTC. Protein: CASSSGTAYGYTF.

The chain carries TRBV6-4 and TRBJ2-1; 10 bases are a match to TRBD2. Trimming at V came to 4 bases and at J to 10 bases, leaving 10 bases not matched to a gene. Germline CDR1 MRHNA, CDR2 SNTAGT. This CDR3 region has 15 residues. The CDR3 bases are TGTGCCAGCAGTGCGGCTAGCGGGGGAAACGGGGAGCAGTTCTTC. It encodes CASSAASGGNGEQFF.

This clone was found a few times. The chain's CDR3 is CASRPTGMGYTF. The CDR3 region has the DNA TGTGCCAGTAGGCCGACAGGGATGGGCTACACCTTC. The rearrangement joins TRBV19 to TRBJ1-2; 7 bases are a match to TRBD1. The CDR3 runs 12 residues. Germline values: CDR1 LNHDA, CDR2 SQIVND (reference sequence). With 6 bases clipped from V and 8 bases from J, the junction kept 6 bases outside the gene matches.

This clone turned up a few times. The CDR3 reads CASSASTQAFF. CDR3 DNA sequence: TGTGCCAGCAGTGCGAGTACTCAAGCTTTCTTT. The V and J genes are TRBV2 and TRBJ1-1; D unresolved. The V and J ends lost 4 bases and 9 bases respectively, with 9 bases between them. This CDR3 comprises 11 residues. From germline, CDR1 is SNHLY and CDR2 FYNNEI.

This clone was observed a few times. The chain has TRBV5-1 and TRBJ2-3; the match to TRBD2 covers 8 bases. CDR3 length: 16 residues. Germline values: CDR1 SGHRS, CDR2 YFSETQ. Trimming cost V 2 bases and J 6 bases; bases outside gene matches: 11. As DNA, the CDR3 is TGCGCCAGCAGCTTACAACCCGGACTAGCTTATGATACGCAGTATTTT. It specifies CASSLQPGLAYDTQYF. The whole variable domain, filled in from reference TRBV5-1 and TRBJ2-3, reads KAGVTQTPRYLIKTRGQQVTLSCSPISGHRSVSWYQQTPGQGLQFLFEYFSETQRNKGNFPGRFSGRQFSNSRSEMNVSTLELGDSALYLCASSLQPGLAYDTQYFGPGTRLTVL.

The chain couples TRBV6-5 to TRBJ1-4; 10 bases fit TRBD1. This CDR3 has 15 residues. CDR1 and CDR2 (germline): MNHEY, SVGAGI. The V segment lost 5 bases and the J segment 3 bases; nucleotides outside the gene matches: 3. CDR3 residues: CASSRQGAPNEKLFF. In DNA, the CDR3 is TGTGCCAGCAGTCGACAGGGGGCCCCTAATGAAAAACTGTTTTTT.

V gene TRBV6-1 combines with J gene TRBJ2-7; a possible D gene is TRBD1 (5 bases). The V gene lost 1 base and the J gene lost 7 bases, with 14 bases spanning the gap. Germline V lookup: CDR1 MNHNS, CDR2 SASEGT. The CDR3 extends over 14 amino acids. CDR3 protein: CASSEVGRAGEQYF. CDR3 nucleotides: TGTGCCAGCAGTGAAGTGGGCAGGGCAGGGGAGCAGTACTTC.

This chain connects TRBV10-2 to TRBJ2-7; TRBD1 might be the D (6 bases). Trimming removed 4 bases at V and 1 base at J, with 8 bases between. CDR3 length equals 13 residues. CDR1 is WSHSY, CDR2 SAAADI, per germline. The DNA of the CDR3 is TGCGCCAGCAGTGTCACAGGGTCCTACGAGCAGTACTTC. This translates into CASSVTGSYEQYF.

The V and J genes are TRBV11-2 and TRBJ2-3, with D hard to call. The CDR3 has 14 amino acids. V was clipped by 2 bases and J by 5 bases, with 11 bases between them. The germline V gene has CDR1 SGHAT and CDR2 FQNNGV. The CDR3 nucleotides are TGTGCCAGCAGCTTATACGACTTTATAGATACGCAGTATTTT. The encoded protein is CASSLYDFIDTQYF.

This clone was found a few times. The V gene is TRBV6-6, the J gene TRBJ2-5, with 8 nucleotides matching TRBD2. The CDR3 runs to 14 residues. CDR1 is MNHNY and CDR2 is SVGAGI in the germline V gene (reference sequence). J gave up 5 bases and V 5 bases, and 7 bases lay outside the gene matches. The CDR3 sequence is CASSRGGIGETQYF. The DNA of the CDR3 is TGTGCCAGCAGTCGGGGGGGGATTGGGGAGACCCAGTACTTC.